This TCR beta chain was found in a study of cytomegalovirus exposure and HLA in healthy donors (dated by TCRdb to the late 2010s). Background on the whole study: An earlier analysis of about 530 of the donors reported 250 to 350 Gb of sequence data and 117 million unique TCR beta sequences obtained from about 179 million T cells. Approximately 310 gigabases of sequencing data and tens of millions of unique TCR sequences were included in an early release covering roughly 600 HLA-typed donors. Among the roughly 390 genotyped donors, roughly 80% belonged to the genetic ancestry cluster associated with self-reported Caucasian donors. The study was designed to test whether signatures of past pathogen exposure could be identified by cataloging public T cell receptors. The study profiled the T cell repertoires of around 700 subjects by immunosequencing and related them to cytomegalovirus serostatus. Besides the first cohort of around 700 subjects, a separate validation cohort made up of 120 different subjects was used. To predict cytomegalovirus infection status, the study combined high-throughput TCR immunosequencing, statistical association of individual TCRs with disease status, and machine learning. A later analysis re-analyzed previously published TCR beta repertoires from roughly 600 donors and added high-resolution HLA genotyping to study TCR occurrence patterns. Rather than using new phenotypic data, the later analysis identified candidate immune exposures from TCR beta sequences and from how often those sequences occurred across donors. An earlier analysis of around 580 of the donors used high-throughput TCR beta sequencing to judge whether each TCR beta V gene segment behaved as functional or pseudogenic. Alongside the repertoire data, information on donor age, sex, ethnicity and CMV serostatus was compiled. In a later genetic analysis, genome-wide SNP genotypes for 398 of the 666 donors were used, and that subset was treated as a discovery cohort. Every repertoire in the discovery cohort had been generated on one and the same sequencing platform. Both class I and class II loci were covered by HLA typing, at four-digit resolution. Typing coverage differed by locus: A, B, C, DRB1 and DQB1 were typed in roughly 620-630 donors, DQA1 in around 500, DPA1 in 600 to 610, and DPB1 in roughly 470. Roughly five DR-DQ haplotypes were handled as single units for association and clustering because linkage in the cohort was strong. On average, roughly 250,000 unique TCR beta nucleotide sequences were sequenced per donor among some 430 genotyped donors of the cohort, with around 19% of those sequences being non-productive.

What the research found in general, with its limitations: The cohort was sequenced for TCR beta chains only, and without alpha or paired-chain data the features that could be detected were limited. Specific HLA alleles were associated with 18,000 or so TCR beta sequences at a false discovery rate of 0.05 in a later analysis. Immune exposure information for the cohort was limited to CMV serostatus. When HLA alleles, especially DR and DQ, strongly co-occurred, attributing TCR associations to individual alleles was difficult. In a later genetic analysis, a missense DCLRE1C variant was associated with V-gene and J-gene trimming of TCR beta chains, and the association was replicated in an independent cohort. HLA typing was unavailable for some donors at each locus, so association tests used only the typed subset. Presence/absence analyses assumed roughly uniform sequencing depth across donors, an assumption that may not hold. Because counts were too low, roughly 17 rarely observed V segments, including chromosome 9 orphons, were left out of the earlier analysis of 587 of the donors. Cytomegalovirus status was reported to be diagnosed by the classifier with high specificity and sensitivity in both the original and validation cohorts. In a later analysis, several top co-occurrence clusters were reported to appear linked to parvovirus B19, influenza, CMV and Epstein-Barr virus. The sequencing pipeline was judged likely to have produced a cluster of highly shared sequence variants as a technical artifact. In a later analysis, HLA-associated TCR beta chains showed more clonal expansion and lower generation probabilities than non-associated chains that were equally common. It was suggested by the authors that the approach could potentially be generalized to other disease states and immunological phenotypes. In a later genetic analysis, fewer N-insertions in productive TCRs were reported among donors in an Asian-associated ancestry cluster than the approximately 670-donor mean. A further reported finding was that TCR beta sequences accurately predicted the HLA-A and HLA-B alleles for most subjects in the first cohort. A few of the identified cytomegalovirus-associated TCR beta chains were confirmed in vitro to be specific for cytomegalovirus antigens. A total of 150 or so TCR beta chains were listed by the study as associated with cytomegalovirus. Most CMV-associated TCR beta chains appeared to be HLA-restricted in a later analysis, and the HLA associations seemed to be driven largely by CMV exposure. Broadly in line with IMGT annotations, most TCR beta V segments showed up in productive rearrangements about 87% or about 30% of the time in an earlier analysis of 450 to 750 of the donors. In a later analysis, the rate of TCR association differed among HLA loci, with DRB1 alleles having the most associated TCRs and HLA-C alleles having the fewest. Correlated functional status among segregating V segments might reflect linkage disequilibrium, but an unknown experimental factor could not be ruled out. Some IMGT-functional V segments, including TRBV6-2 and TRBV6-3, could not be told apart with the 87-base-pair reads, so those segments were excluded. Most TCR sequences were seen in very few donors, while some public TCRs were found in many individuals.

In total, approximately 700 healthy bone marrow donors made up the cohort. At the time of sampling, all cohort members were nominally healthy, though unrecorded immune exposures were likely present. The donor was CMV seropositive and belonged to the group of more than 250 seropositive cohort members. A peripheral blood sample was provided by each donor, and peripheral blood mononuclear cells were used for TCR beta sequencing. Genomic DNA was extracted from the blood cell samples with the Qiagen DNeasy Blood Extraction Kit. From the cysteine through the phenylalanine, the CDR3 covers 15 amino acids. The CDR3 DNA has 45 bases and is translated from base 1. Taken from the germline V gene (reference sequence), the CDR1 and CDR2 loops are SSHAT and FNYEAQ. Unmatched junction bases come to 7, with V trimmed by 5 bases and J by 4 bases. Preparation of the library involved the immunoSEQ multiplex PCR assay. The multiplex PCR relied on a mix of 60 forward primers for TCR Vbeta segments and 13 reverse primers for TCR Jbeta segments. A multiplex PCR assay on genomic DNA amplified the CDR3 region of rearranged TCR beta genes. The amplified TCR beta libraries were sequenced on the Illumina HiSeq System as 87-base-pair reads. The authors processed their data as follows. A later analysis tallied roughly 76 million unique TCR beta chains across the 610 or so repertoires, and about 12 million of those chains were shared by two or more donors. Raw reads were error-corrected and collapsed into unique sequences with a nearest-neighbor algorithm that merged closely related sequences to remove PCR and sequencing errors. CDR3 sequences were aligned to IMGT reference sequences to assign V, D and J gene segments. Each retained sequence needed at least a six-nucleotide match to both a V gene segment and a J gene segment. A rearrangement was called productive if the CDR3 had no stop codons and remained in frame with V and J, and every other rearrangement was called non-productive. CDR3 was defined by IMGT convention, running from the second conserved V-encoded cysteine to the conserved J-encoded phenylalanine. In an earlier analysis of 550 to 650 of the donors, sequences lacking an unambiguous match to a single V gene segment were excluded. An earlier analysis of under 750 of the donors called V segments functional above 56.7% productive rearrangements and segregating when the between-donor standard deviation exceeded 5%. A statistical classification framework was built to diagnose cytomegalovirus status from the catalog of TCR beta chain sequences. V and J gene assignment, in a later analysis, came from comparing TCR nucleotide sequences with IMGT/GENE-DB human TR gene sequences. The TCRdist pipeline was used in a later analysis to assign CDR3 sequences and most-parsimonious VDJ recombination scenarios. In a later analysis, each TCR beta chain was defined by its CDR3 amino acid sequence together with its V-gene family, and reads lacking a unique V-gene family were excluded. A later analysis removed several hundred highly shared, low-generation-probability nucleotide sequences to deal with suspected cross-contamination and a sequencing artifact. In a later analysis, a clonal expansion index for each public chain was calculated from normalized within-repertoire ranks of inferred template counts. A later analysis computed generation probabilities with a VDJ recombination model fitted to out-of-frame rearrangements, and checked the results against IGoR. In a later analysis, hypergeometric tests were used to score TCR-TCR, TCR-HLA and TCR-CMV co-occurrence, with a repertoire-size bias correction applied to TCR pairs. A later analysis estimated false discovery rates by permuting HLA or CMV assignments 20 times. In a later analysis, co-occurring TCRs were grouped using DBSCAN, and TCRdist sequence similarity was added for clustering within HLA-allele-positive subsets. For co-occurrence clustering, repertoires with fewer than 30,000 or more than 120,000 public chains were excluded, along with five or six repertoires with anomalous nucleotide sharing. TCRdb took over this immuneACCESS table, retaining in-frame rearrangements with V and J assigned. Such tables are incomplete; in checked studies, under half of the missing clones stem from an unresolved V gene, and the remainder is unexplained. Clonal size and the V and J genes are those of that table, whereas D and trimming came from the DNA. The sample contains some 100,000 clones, 69% of them found a single time. Under 6.5% of the sample rests with the top ten.

A word on this clone: It has no known antigen specificity. Per-base quality was not reported, and no clone a single base away is much larger than it.

The sequence was obtained from a woman in her 70s in good health and CMV-seropositive. This receptor chain uses TRBV7-7 and TRBJ1-3, with 8 central nucleotides matching TRBD1. The sequenced material came from PBMCs. CDR3 reads: CASSAGQAGGNTIYF. The DNA is TGTGCCAGCAGCGCGGGACAGGCAGGGGGAAACACCATATATTTT. The variable domain in full, with residues beyond the CDR3 obtained from the reference TRBV7-7 and TRBJ1-3 genes, is GAGVSQSPRYKVTKRGQDVTLRCDPISSHATLYWYQQALGQGPEFLTYFNYEAQPDKSGLPSDRFSAERPEGSISTLTIQRTEQRDSAMYRCASSAGQAGGNTIYFGEGSWLTVV.